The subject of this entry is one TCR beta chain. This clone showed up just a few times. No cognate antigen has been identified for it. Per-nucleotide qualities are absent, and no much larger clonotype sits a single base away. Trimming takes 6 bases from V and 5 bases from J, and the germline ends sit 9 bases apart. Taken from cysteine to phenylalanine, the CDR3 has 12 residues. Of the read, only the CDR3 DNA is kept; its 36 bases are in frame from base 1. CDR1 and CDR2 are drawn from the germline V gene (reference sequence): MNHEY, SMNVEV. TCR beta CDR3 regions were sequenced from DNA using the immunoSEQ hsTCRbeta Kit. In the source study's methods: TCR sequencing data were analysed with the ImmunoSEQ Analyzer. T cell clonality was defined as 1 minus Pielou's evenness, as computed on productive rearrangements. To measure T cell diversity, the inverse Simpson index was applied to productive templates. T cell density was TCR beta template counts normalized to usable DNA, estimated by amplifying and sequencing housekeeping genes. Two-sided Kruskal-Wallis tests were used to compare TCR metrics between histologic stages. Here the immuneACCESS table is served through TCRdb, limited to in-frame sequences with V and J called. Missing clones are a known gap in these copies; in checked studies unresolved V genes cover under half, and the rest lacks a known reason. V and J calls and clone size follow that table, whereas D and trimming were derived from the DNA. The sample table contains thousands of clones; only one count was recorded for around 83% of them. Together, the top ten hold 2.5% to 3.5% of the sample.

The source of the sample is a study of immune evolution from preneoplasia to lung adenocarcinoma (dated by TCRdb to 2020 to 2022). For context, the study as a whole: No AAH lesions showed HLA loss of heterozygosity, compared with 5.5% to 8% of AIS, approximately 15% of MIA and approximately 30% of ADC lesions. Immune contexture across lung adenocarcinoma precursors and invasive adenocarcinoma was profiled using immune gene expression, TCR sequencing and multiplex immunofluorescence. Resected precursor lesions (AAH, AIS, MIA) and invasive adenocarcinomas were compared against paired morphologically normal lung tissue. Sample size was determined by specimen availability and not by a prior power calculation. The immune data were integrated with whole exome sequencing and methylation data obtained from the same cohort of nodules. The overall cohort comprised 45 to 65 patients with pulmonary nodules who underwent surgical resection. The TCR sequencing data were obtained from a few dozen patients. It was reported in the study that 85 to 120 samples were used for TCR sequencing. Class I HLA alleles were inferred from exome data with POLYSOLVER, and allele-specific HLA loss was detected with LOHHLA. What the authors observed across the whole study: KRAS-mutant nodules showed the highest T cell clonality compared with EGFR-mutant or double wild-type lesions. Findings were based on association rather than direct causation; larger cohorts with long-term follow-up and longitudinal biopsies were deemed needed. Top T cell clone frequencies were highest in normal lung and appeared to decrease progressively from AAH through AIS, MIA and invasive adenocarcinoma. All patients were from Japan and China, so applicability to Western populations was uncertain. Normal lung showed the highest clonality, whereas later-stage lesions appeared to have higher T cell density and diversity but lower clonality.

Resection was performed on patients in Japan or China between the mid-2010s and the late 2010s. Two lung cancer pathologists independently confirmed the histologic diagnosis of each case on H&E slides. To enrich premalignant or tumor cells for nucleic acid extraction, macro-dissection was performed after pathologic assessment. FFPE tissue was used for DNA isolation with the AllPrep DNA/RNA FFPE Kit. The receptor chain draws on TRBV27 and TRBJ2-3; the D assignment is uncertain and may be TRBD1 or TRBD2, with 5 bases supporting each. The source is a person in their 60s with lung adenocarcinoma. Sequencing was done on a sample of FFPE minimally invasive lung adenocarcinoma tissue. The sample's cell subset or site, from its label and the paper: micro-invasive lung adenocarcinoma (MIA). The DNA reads TGTGCCAGCAGCCCTGGGGGAGATACGCAGTATTTT. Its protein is CASSPGGDTQYF.